The next 24 T cell receptor gamma chains were all read from a single sample in a study of Vδ1+ human thymocytes. For these TCRs, the target antigens are not known. Study-level points and caveats: Thymic TRG and TRD repertoires appeared highly polyclonal.

Sequences come from RNA converted to cDNA by reverse transcription. The CDR3 regions were amplified by multiplex PCR from V-gene primers to a constant-region primer. TCRdb reran clone calling via CATT on the multiplex PCR reads. The sample yields 8,500 to 13,000 gamma-chain clones, 43% seen once. Sequencing was performed on Vdelta1+ gamma-delta thymocytes from the thymus. The subset here: FACS-sorted CD3+ TCRalphabeta- TCRVdelta1+ TCRVdelta2- thymocytes. The receptor set was obtained from a boy younger than two who had congenital heart surgery.

Here the J gene is TRGJP1 and the V gene is not called. The CDR3 has 13 amino acids. CDR3 protein: CATWQTTGWFKIF. CDR3 nucleotides: TGTGCCACCTGGCAAACCACTGGTTGGTTCAAGATATTT.

This clone was observed a handful of times. At one end the junction does not follow the germline gene, possibly because of a read error. The chain employs TRGV4 and TRGJ1 or TRGJ2. CDR1 EGSTGY and CDR2 YDSYTSSV come from the germline V gene. This CDR3 is built from 13 residues. The CDR3 sequence is CATWDPINCKKLF. Written as DNA, the CDR3 is TGTGCTACCTGGGATCCTATCAATTGTAAGAAACTCTTT.

This chain uses TRGV3 with TRGJ1 or TRGJ2. CDR3 length equals 13 residues. Germline CDR1 and CDR2: VTNTFY and YDVSTARD (reference sequence). J was trimmed by 4 bases and V by 3 bases; bases with no gene match: 6. The CDR3 reads CATWDGPYYKKLF. The CDR3 nucleotides read TGTGCCACCTGGGACGGCCCCTATTATAAGAAACTCTTT.

The chain links TRGV4 to TRGJ1 or TRGJ2. Germline CDR1 is EGSTGY and CDR2 is YDSYTSSV. The CDR3 has 13 amino acids. The ends lost 0 bases at V and 3 bases at J; junction bases unmatched: 2. CDR3 nucleotides: TGTGCCACCTGGGATGGGTCTTATTATAAGAAACTCTTT. Protein: CATWDGSYYKKLF.

V usage is TRGV9 and J usage is TRGJP. The J segment lost 9 bases and the V segment lost 0 bases, leaving 8 bases of the junction unmatched. Germline CDR1 is GITISATS and CDR2 is ISYDGTV (reference sequence). The CDR3 totals 17 residues. The CDR3: CALWEVGCGLGKKIKVF. For the CDR3, the DNA is TGTGCCTTGTGGGAGGTGGGGTGCGGGTTGGGCAAAAAAATCAAGGTATTT.

No V gene call was produced; the J gene was TRGJ1 or TRGJ2. The CDR3 covers 14 residues. CDR3 residues: CATWDRLSYYKKLF. DNA for the CDR3: TGTGCCACCTGGGACCGACTCTCTTATTATAAGAAACTCTTT.

The rearrangement links TRGV5 to TRGJ1 or TRGJ2. Here the J gene came from matching the DNA to germline, since TCRdb omits it. V lost 3 bases and J lost 7; bases outside the gene matches: 18. Germline assignment: CDR1 VINAFY and CDR2 YDVSNSKD. This CDR3 is 16 amino acids long. The CDR3 loop is CATWDRTNRVEYKKLF. CDR3 nucleotide sequence: TGTGCCACCTGGGACCGCACCAATCGGGTTGAGTATAAGAAACTCTTT.

This sequence joins TRGV9 and TRGJ1 or TRGJ2. The CDR3 contains 10 residues. V dropped 6 bases and J dropped 8; count of bases not matched to a gene: 4. The germline V gene encodes CDR1 GITISATS and CDR2 ISYDGTV (reference sequence). The CDR3 here is CALWSDKKLF. DNA of the CDR3: TGTGCCTTGTGGAGTGATAAGAAACTCTTT.

No J gene was assigned, while the V gene was called as TRGV2. Germline V lookup: CDR1 EGSNGY, CDR2 YDSYNSKV. The CDR3 runs to 10 residues. The CDR3 loop reads CTTWDGRGLF. CDR3 coding DNA: TGTACCACCTGGGACGGGCGGGGGCTCTTT.

The V and J genes are TRGV9 and TRGJ1 or TRGJ2. As TCRdb names no J gene, one was assigned here on the basis of a DNA match to germline. The CDR3 has 14 amino acids. With V trimmed by 1 base and J by 6 bases, 9 bases remained unmatched. Per germline, CDR1 GITISATS and CDR2 ISYDGTV (reference sequence). The CDR3 nucleotides are TGTGCCTTGTGGGAGGTTTTGGCTGGTTATAAGAAACTCTTT. This translates into CALWEVLAGYKKLF.

This clone has only a few counts. It may be a read error: a sequence one base away is much more abundant. Other DNA sequences in this sample translate to the same CDR3. This chain links TRGV8 with TRGJ1 or TRGJ2. V shed 0 bases, J shed 6 bases, and the junction held 2 bases outside the gene matches. CDR3 size: 12 residues. Per the germline V gene, CDR1 is VENAVY and CDR2 is YDSYNSRV. In nucleotides, the CDR3 is TGTGCCACCTGGGATAGGCGTTATAAGAAACTCTTT. It codes for CATWDRRYKKLF.

The chain joins TRGV4 to TRGJ1 or TRGJ2. TCRdb carries no J gene annotation; the J gene was assigned here by matching the DNA with germline. Germline trimming cut 0 bases from V and 2 bases from J; bases unmatched to any gene: 7. The germline V gene has CDR1 EGSTGY and CDR2 YDSYTSSV. The CDR3 is 15 residues long. The CDR3 bases are TGTGCCACCTGGGATGGGCGGGGACATTATTATAAGAAACTCTTT. Translated: CATWDGRGHYYKKLF.

The gene calls are TRGV4 and TRGJ1 or TRGJ2. Here the J gene came from matching the DNA to germline, since TCRdb omits it. The junction had 9 bases not matched to a gene; V was cut back by 5 bases and J by 11 bases. Germline CDR1 and CDR2: EGSTGY and YDSYTSSV. The CDR3 runs to 11 residues. DNA of the CDR3: TGTGCCACCTGGGTCTGGTATCAGAAACTCTTT. Amino acids: CATWVWYQKLF.

The chain joins TRGV3 to TRGJ1 or TRGJ2. The J gene, absent from TCRdb, was called here by matching the DNA to germline. The CDR3 covers 14 residues. Germline CDR1 and CDR2: VTNTFY and YDVSTARD (reference sequence). With V trimmed by 4 bases and J by 2 bases, 8 bases remained unmatched. CDR3 protein: CATWEPSDYYKKLF. DNA of the CDR3: TGTGCCACCTGGGAACCCTCAGATTATTATAAGAAACTCTTT.

The rearrangement joins TRGV4 to TRGJ1 or TRGJ2. The CDR3 covers 12 residues. Germline V lookup: CDR1 EGSTGY, CDR2 YDSYTSSV. J gave up 11 bases and V 1 base, and 8 bases lay outside the gene matches. CDR3: CATWDGGGEKLF. The CDR3 bases are TGTGCCACCTGGGATGGAGGAGGAGAGAAACTCTTT.

This clone was seen more than once but under ten times. This chain uses TRGV9 with TRGJ1 or TRGJ2. The length of the CDR3 is 13 residues. Germline V gene sequence: CDR1 GITISATS, CDR2 ISYDGTV (reference sequence). V was pared by 0 bases and J by 10 bases, with 9 bases of the junction left unmatched. The CDR3 nucleotides read TGTGCCTTGTGGGAGGTGCGGGGTTTGAAGAAACTCTTT. The encoded protein is CALWEVRGLKKLF.

The chain carries TRGV4 and TRGJ1 or TRGJ2. TCRdb is silent on the J gene; assignment here came from matching the DNA to germline. Germline-derived CDR1 and CDR2 are EGSTGY and YDSYTSSV. The V gene end was trimmed by 6 bases and the J gene end by 4 bases; junction bases not matched to a gene: 12. The CDR3 runs to 14 residues. CDR3 loop: CATWTWGYYYKKLF. The CDR3 DNA is TGTGCCACCTGGACCTGGGGGTACTATTATAAGAAACTCTTT.

This chain uses TRGV2 with TRGJ1 or TRGJ2. No J segment appears in TCRdb, so it was assigned here by matching the sequence to germline. Germline CDR1 is EGSNGY and CDR2 is YDSYNSKV. Germline trimming cut 1 base from V and 4 bases from J; bases unmatched to any gene: 4. The CDR3 is 13 residues long. The DNA of the CDR3 is TGTGCCACCTGGGACGGACGGTATTATAAGAAACTCTTT. It specifies CATWDGRYYKKLF.

Of note for this clone: The sample holds other DNA sequences that translate to the same CDR3. The chain couples TRGV3 to TRGJ1 or TRGJ2. In the absence of a J gene in TCRdb, the DNA was matched to germline to assign it here. Germline V gives CDR1 VTNTFY, CDR2 YDVSTARD (reference sequence). The CDR3 length is 13 residues. After removal of 0 bases from V and 6 bases from J, the junction contained 5 bases not matched to a gene. CDR3 in amino acids: CATWDRRCYKKLF. CDR3 coding DNA: TGTGCCACCTGGGACAGGAGGTGTTATAAGAAACTCTTT.

No J gene call was made, and the V gene is TRGV5. The CDR3 contains 13 residues. The germline CDR1 and CDR2 sequences are VINAFY and YDVSNSKD. Here the CDR3 reads CATWGFSYYNKIF. CDR3 in DNA: TGTGCCACCTGGGGTTTCAGTTATTATAACAAAATATTT.

In this sample, this clone turned up a few times. The chain uses TRGV8 and TRGJ1 or TRGJ2. Germline V CDR1 and CDR2: VENAVY, YDSYNSRV. This CDR3 is 15 amino acids long. The ends lost 3 bases at V and 0 bases at J; junction bases unmatched: 8. The CDR3 here is CATWDVFSNYYKKLF. CDR3 bases: TGTGCCACCTGGGATGTTTTCTCGAATTATTATAAGAAACTCTTT.

The V call is TRGV2, the J call TRGJP2. Here the J gene came from matching the DNA to germline, since TCRdb omits it. This CDR3 spans 16 amino acids. The germline gives CDR1 EGSNGY, CDR2 YDSYNSKV. The trim removed 1 base at V and 1 base at J, leaving 6 bases unmatched. This chain's CDR3 is CATWDGKFSSDWIKTF. The CDR3 nucleotides are TGTGCCACCTGGGACGGAAAATTTAGTAGTGATTGGATCAAGACGTTT.

The chain links TRGV4 to TRGJ1 or TRGJ2. The J gene comes from matching the DNA to germline here; TCRdb lacks it. Trimming removed 1 base from V and 7 bases from J; junction bases left unmatched: 34. The CDR3 runs to 22 residues. Looked up from germline, CDR1 is EGSTGY and CDR2 is YDSYTSSV. The CDR3 loop is CATWDGTDSNYYKNPIVYKKLF. DNA for the CDR3: TGTGCCACCTGGGATGGAACCGATTCAAATTATTATAAGAACCCTATAGTGTATAAGAAACTCTTT.

The V and J genes are TRGV4 and TRGJ1 or TRGJ2. V gave up 2 bases and J gave up 5 bases; unmatched junction bases: 3. Per the germline V gene, CDR1 is EGSTGY and CDR2 is YDSYTSSV. The CDR3 consists of 12 residues. The CDR3 loop reads CATWDEDYKKLF. In DNA, the CDR3 is TGTGCCACCTGGGATGAGGATTATAAGAAACTCTTT.